This TCR beta chain was captured in a study of beta chain features in type 1 diabetes. Sorting gave populations that all exceeded 98% purity. Isolated RNA was reverse transcribed in full, so expressed TCRB transcripts were sequenced. Sequenced naive, central memory and regulatory T cell samples produced an average of roughly 3.5 million reads. Generated by immunoSEQ multiplex PCR, the TCRdb table keeps only in-frame clones and is missing some. The sample carries just over 450,000 clones, around 28% recorded once. The specimen sequenced was naive CD4+ T cells from blood. This sequence was found in a man younger than 30 in good health.

The CDR3 loop is CAWRGTPGGNQPQHF. The CDR3 DNA reads TGTGCCTGGAGAGGGACCCCGGGGGGTAATCAGCCCCAGCATTTT. The chain employs TRBV30 and TRBJ1-5, with D possibly being TRBD1 (5 bases). Per the germline V gene, CDR1 is GTSNPN and CDR2 is SVGIG (reference sequence). Trimming stripped 3 bases from V and 4 bases from J, with 16 bases between. This CDR3 has 15 amino acids.